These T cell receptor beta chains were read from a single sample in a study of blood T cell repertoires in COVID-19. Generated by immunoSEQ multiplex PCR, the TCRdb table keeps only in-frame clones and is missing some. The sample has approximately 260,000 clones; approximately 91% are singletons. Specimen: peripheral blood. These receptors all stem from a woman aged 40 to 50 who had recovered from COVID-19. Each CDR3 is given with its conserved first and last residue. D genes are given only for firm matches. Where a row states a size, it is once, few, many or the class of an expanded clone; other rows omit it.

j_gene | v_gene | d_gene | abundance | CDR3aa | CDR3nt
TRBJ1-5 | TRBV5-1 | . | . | CASSLLGGSDQPQHF | TGCGCCAGCAGCTTGTTGGGGGGGTCCGATCAGCCCCAGCATTTT
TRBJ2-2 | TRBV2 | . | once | CASLPDTGELFF | TGTGCCAGCCTACCGGACACCGGGGAGCTGTTTTTT
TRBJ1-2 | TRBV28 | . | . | CASSDLGEADYGYTF | TGTGCCAGCAGTGACCTGGGGGAGGCGGACTATGGCTACACCTTC
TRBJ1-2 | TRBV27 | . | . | CASSLGQGTNYGYTF | TGTGCCAGCAGTTTAGGGCAGGGAACTAACTATGGCTACACCTTC
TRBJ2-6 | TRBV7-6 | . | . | CASSSEQGAGANVLTF | TGTGCCAGCAGCAGTGAACAGGGTGCTGGGGCCAACGTCCTGACTTTC
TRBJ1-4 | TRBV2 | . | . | CASSEAGDNEKLFF | TGTGCCAGCAGTGAAGCAGGGGATAATGAAAAACTGTTTTTT
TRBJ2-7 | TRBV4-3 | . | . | CASSQESGTGGYEQYF | TGCGCCAGCAGCCAAGAAAGTGGGACCGGGGGTTACGAGCAGTACTTC
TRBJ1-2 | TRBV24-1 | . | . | CATSDGGKLAYGYTF | TGTGCCACCAGTGACGGGGGGAAGCTCGCCTATGGCTACACCTTC
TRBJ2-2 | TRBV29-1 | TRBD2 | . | CSVAGLAGTTGELFF | TGCAGCGTTGCCGGACTAGCGGGAACCACCGGGGAGCTGTTTTTT
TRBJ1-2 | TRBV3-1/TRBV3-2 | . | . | CASSQRGINYGYTF | TGTGCCAGCAGCCAAAGGGGGATTAACTATGGCTACACCTTC
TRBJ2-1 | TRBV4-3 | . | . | CASRIAVSSYNEQFF | TGCGCCAGCAGGATAGCGGTGAGCTCCTACAATGAGCAGTTCTTC
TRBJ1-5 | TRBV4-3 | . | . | CASSQGTNRDQPQHF | TGCGCCAGCAGCCAAGGCACGAACAGGGATCAGCCCCAGCATTTT
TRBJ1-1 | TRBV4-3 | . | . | CASSQFGTNTEAFF | TGCGCCAGCAGCCAATTTGGCACGAACACTGAAGCTTTCTTT
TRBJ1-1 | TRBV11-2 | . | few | CASSPGMNTEAFF | TGTGCCAGCAGCCCGGGAATGAACACTGAAGCTTTCTTT
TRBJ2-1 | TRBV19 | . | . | CASIAGRNNEQFF | TGTGCCAGTATAGCAGGGAGGAACAATGAGCAGTTCTTC
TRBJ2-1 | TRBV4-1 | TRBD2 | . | CASSRGSGAHNEQFF | TGCGCCAGCAGCCGTGGGAGCGGGGCCCACAATGAGCAGTTCTTC
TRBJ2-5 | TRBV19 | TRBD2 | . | CASSWGGVKTQYF | TGTGCCAGTAGTTGGGGGGGTGTGAAGACCCAGTACTTC
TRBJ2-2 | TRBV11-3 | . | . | CASSFGQGTTGELFF | TGTGCCAGCAGCTTCGGCCAGGGGACGACCGGGGAGCTGTTTTTT
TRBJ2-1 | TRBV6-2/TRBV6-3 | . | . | CASSPRNLQGNEQFF | TGTGCCAGCAGCCCCAGGAACCTACAGGGAAATGAGCAGTTCTTC
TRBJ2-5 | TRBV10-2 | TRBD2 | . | CASTGLAGGETQYF | TGCGCCAGCACCGGACTAGCGGGGGGAGAGACCCAGTACTTC
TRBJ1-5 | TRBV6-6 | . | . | CASSYSDTSQHF | TGTGCCAGCAGTTACTCGGACACGTCCCAGCATTTT
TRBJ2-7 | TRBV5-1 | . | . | CASSPDNTLPPYEQYF | TGCGCCAGCAGCCCTGATAACACCCTCCCCCCCTACGAGCAGTACTTC
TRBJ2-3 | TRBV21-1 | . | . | CASSEGTLNTQYF | TGTGCCAGCAGCGAGGGAACTTTGAATACGCAGTATTTT
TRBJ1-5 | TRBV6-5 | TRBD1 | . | CASSYVPDRGNQPQHF | TGTGCCAGCAGTTACGTCCCGGACAGGGGCAATCAGCCCCAGCATTTT
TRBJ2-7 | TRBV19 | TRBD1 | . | CASSLRDRTYEQYF | TGTGCCAGTAGCCTCAGGGACAGGACCTACGAGCAGTACTTC
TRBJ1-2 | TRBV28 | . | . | CASTFESLGARGYTF | TGTGCCAGCACCTTTGAGTCCTTGGGGGCGCGTGGCTACACCTTC
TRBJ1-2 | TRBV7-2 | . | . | CASSLNRAGSGYTF | TGTGCCAGCAGCTTGAACAGGGCGGGTAGTGGCTACACCTTC
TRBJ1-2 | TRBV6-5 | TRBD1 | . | CASSYTTGGDYGYTF | TGTGCCAGCAGTTACACGACAGGGGGCGACTATGGCTACACCTTC
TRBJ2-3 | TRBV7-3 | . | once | CASSLELEGTDTQYF | TGTGCCAGCAGCTTAGAGTTGGAGGGCACAGATACGCAGTATTTT
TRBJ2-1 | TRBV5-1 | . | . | CASSFQGDNEQFF | TGCGCCAGCAGCTTCCAAGGGGACAATGAGCAGTTCTTC
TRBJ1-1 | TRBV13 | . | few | CASSPLGQLNTEAFF | TGTGCCAGCAGCCCCCTAGGACAACTGAACACTGAAGCTTTCTTT
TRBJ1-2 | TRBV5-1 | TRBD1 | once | CASSPAEGQGEGYTF | TGCGCCAGCAGCCCCGCGGAGGGACAGGGGGAGGGCTACACCTTC
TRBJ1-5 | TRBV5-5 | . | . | CASSFAQGGQPQHF | TGTGCCAGCAGCTTCGCCCAGGGTGGTCAGCCCCAGCATTTT
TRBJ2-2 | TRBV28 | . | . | CASSLNTGELFF | TGTGCCAGCAGCTTGAACACCGGGGAGCTGTTTTTT
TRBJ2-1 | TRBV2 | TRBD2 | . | CASSEARAGGPFGEQFF | TGTGCCAGCAGTGAAGCACGAGCGGGGGGGCCTTTTGGTGAGCAGTTCTTC
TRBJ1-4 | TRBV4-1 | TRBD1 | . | CASSETGGRREKLFF | TGCGCCAGCAGTGAGACAGGGGGCAGGCGAGAAAAACTGTTTTTT
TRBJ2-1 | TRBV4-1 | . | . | CASSQDHHSVGEQFF | TGCGCCAGCAGCCAAGACCATCATAGCGTTGGTGAGCAGTTCTTC
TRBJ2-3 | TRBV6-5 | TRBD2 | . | CASSWGGNQDTQYF | TGTGCCAGCAGTTGGGGGGGAAACCAAGATACGCAGTATTTT
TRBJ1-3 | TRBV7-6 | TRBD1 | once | CASSLAGRQGMSGNTIYF | TGTGCCAGCAGCTTAGCGGGCCGACAGGGGATGTCTGGAAACACCATATATTTT
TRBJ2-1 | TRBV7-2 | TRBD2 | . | CASSLRGGLAVYNEQFF | TGTGCCAGCAGCTTACGTGGCGGACTAGCGGTTTACAATGAGCAGTTCTTC
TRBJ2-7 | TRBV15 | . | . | CATSRVLRTYEQYF | TGTGCCACCAGCAGAGTATTGAGGACTTACGAGCAGTACTTC
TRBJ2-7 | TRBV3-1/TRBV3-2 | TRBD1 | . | CASSRGFPGQGAYEQYF | TGTGCCAGCAGCCGTGGTTTCCCGGGACAGGGCGCCTACGAGCAGTACTTC
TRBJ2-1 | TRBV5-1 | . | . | CASSLDGGLEGYNEQFF | TGCGCCAGCAGCTTGGATGGGGGTTTGGAGGGTTACAATGAGCAGTTCTTC
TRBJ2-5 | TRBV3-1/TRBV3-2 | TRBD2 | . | CASSLPLLAGGGETQYF | TGTGCCAGCAGCCTACCCCTCTTAGCGGGGGGTGGAGAGACCCAGTACTTC